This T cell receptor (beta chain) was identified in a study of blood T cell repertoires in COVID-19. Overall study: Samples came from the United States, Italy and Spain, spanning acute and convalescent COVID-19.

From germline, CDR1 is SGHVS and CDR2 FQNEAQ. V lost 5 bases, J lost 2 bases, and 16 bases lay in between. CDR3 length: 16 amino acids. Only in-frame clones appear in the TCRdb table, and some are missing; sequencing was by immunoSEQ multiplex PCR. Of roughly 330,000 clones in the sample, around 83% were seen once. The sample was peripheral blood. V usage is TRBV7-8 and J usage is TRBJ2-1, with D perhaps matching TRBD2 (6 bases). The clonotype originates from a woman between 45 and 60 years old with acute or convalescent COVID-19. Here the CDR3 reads CASSTAWGEPYNEQFF. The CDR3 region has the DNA TGTGCCAGCAGCACGGCCTGGGGGGAACCCTACAATGAGCAGTTCTTC.